Listed below are T cell receptor beta chains from one sample, sequenced in a study of cytomegalovirus exposure and HLA in healthy donors. Measured with immunoSEQ multiplex PCR; TCRdb has only the in-frame clones, and not every one. The data show 150,000 or so clones, approximately 80% seen once. Sequencing used PBMCs. The receptors come from a man aged 25 to 45 in good health and CMV-seropositive. Each CDR3 is given with its conserved first and last residue. Each record gives: V gene, J gene, D gene, CDR3 DNA, CDR3 protein. D genes are given only for firm matches.

v_gene: TRBV15
j_gene: TRBJ2-1
d_gene: TRBD2
CDR3nt: TGTGCCACCAGCAGAGGACTAGCGGGAGTCAATGAGCAGTTCTTC
CDR3aa: CATSRGLAGVNEQFF

v_gene: TRBV10-1
j_gene: TRBJ2-3
d_gene: TRBD1
CDR3nt: TGCGCCAGCAGCCAGGGGGAACTCGGGGATACGCAGTATTTT
CDR3aa: CASSQGELGDTQYF

v_gene: TRBV27
j_gene: TRBJ2-3
d_gene: -
CDR3nt: TGTGCCAGCAGTCCAGGGGACCTACCCACAGATACGCAGTATTTT
CDR3aa: CASSPGDLPTDTQYF

v_gene: TRBV27
j_gene: TRBJ2-7
d_gene: TRBD2
CDR3nt: TGTGCCAGCAGAGCCAGTAGCGGGAACACCTACGAGCAGTACTTC
CDR3aa: CASRASSGNTYEQYF

v_gene: TRBV6-6
j_gene: TRBJ1-2
d_gene: -
CDR3nt: TGTGCCAGCAGTTACAGAGAATATGACTATGGCTACACCTTC
CDR3aa: CASSYREYDYGYTF

v_gene: TRBV29-1
j_gene: TRBJ1-1
d_gene: -
CDR3nt: TGCAGCGTTTCTGAAGCCAGGGACACTGAAGCTTTCTTT
CDR3aa: CSVSEARDTEAFF

v_gene: TRBV30
j_gene: TRBJ1-1
d_gene: -
CDR3nt: TGTGCCTGGAGCGACCCGCGGGGCACTGAAGCTTTCTTT
CDR3aa: CAWSDPRGTEAFF

v_gene: TRBV19
j_gene: TRBJ2-7
d_gene: -
CDR3nt: TGTGCCAGTAGTACCCAGACAATCGCTAACGAGCAGTACTTC
CDR3aa: CASSTQTIANEQYF

v_gene: TRBV28
j_gene: TRBJ2-7
d_gene: TRBD1
CDR3nt: TGTGCCAGCAGTTTGCATACAGGGGGGTACGAGCAGTACTTC
CDR3aa: CASSLHTGGYEQYF

v_gene: TRBV15
j_gene: TRBJ2-1
d_gene: TRBD2
CDR3nt: TGTGCCACCAGCAGAGTTCTGACTAGCGGGATCTACAATGAGCAGTTCTTC
CDR3aa: CATSRVLTSGIYNEQFF

v_gene: TRBV7-3
j_gene: TRBJ2-2
d_gene: TRBD2
CDR3nt: TGTGCCAGCAGCCGATCCACTAGCGGCACCGGGGAGCTGTTTTTT
CDR3aa: CASSRSTSGTGELFF

v_gene: TRBV7-9
j_gene: TRBJ2-1
d_gene: TRBD2
CDR3nt: TGTGCCAGCAGCTTGTCAGCGGGACCCTACAATGAGCAGTTCTTC
CDR3aa: CASSLSAGPYNEQFF

v_gene: TRBV2
j_gene: TRBJ2-7
d_gene: TRBD1
CDR3nt: TGTGCCAGCAGTGAAATTGGTCAGGGGGCTTGGGAGCAGTACTTC
CDR3aa: CASSEIGQGAWEQYF